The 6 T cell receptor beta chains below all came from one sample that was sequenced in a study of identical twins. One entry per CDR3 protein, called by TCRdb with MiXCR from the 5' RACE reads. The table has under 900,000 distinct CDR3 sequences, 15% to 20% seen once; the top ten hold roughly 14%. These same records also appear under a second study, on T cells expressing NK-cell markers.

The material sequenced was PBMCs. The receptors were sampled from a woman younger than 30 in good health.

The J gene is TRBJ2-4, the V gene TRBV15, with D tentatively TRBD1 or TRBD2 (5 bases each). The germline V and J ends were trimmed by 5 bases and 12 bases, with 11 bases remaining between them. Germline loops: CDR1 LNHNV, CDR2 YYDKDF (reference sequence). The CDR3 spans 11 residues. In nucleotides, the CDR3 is TGTGCCACCAGCGGCCGGGACCATCAGTACTTC. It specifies CATSGRDHQYF.

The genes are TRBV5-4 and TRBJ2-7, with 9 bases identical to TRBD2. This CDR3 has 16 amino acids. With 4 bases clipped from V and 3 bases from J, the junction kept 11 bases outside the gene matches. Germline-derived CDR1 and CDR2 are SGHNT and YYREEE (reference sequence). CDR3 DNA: TGTGCCAGCAGCCTGGGTGGTAGCGGGAGTATCTACGAGCAGTACTTC. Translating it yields CASSLGGSGSIYEQYF.

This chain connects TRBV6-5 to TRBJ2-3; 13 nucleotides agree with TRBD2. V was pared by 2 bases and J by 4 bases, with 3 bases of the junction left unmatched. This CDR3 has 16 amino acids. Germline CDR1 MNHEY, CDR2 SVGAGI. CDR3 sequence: CASSYRTSGGSDTQYF. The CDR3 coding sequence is TGTGCCAGCAGTTACCGGACTAGCGGGGGTTCAGATACGCAGTATTTT.

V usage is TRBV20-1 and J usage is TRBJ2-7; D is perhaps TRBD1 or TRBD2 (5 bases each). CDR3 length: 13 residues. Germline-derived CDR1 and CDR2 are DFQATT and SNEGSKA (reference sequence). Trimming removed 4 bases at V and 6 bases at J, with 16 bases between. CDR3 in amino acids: CSAIRDRTPEQYF. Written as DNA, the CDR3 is TGCAGTGCTATCCGGGACCGAACGCCCGAGCAGTACTTC.

As DNA, the CDR3 is TGCGCCAGCAGCCCCTCTTACCTTAGCGGGGGCGGAGAGACCCAGTACTTC. The encoded protein is CASSPSYLSGGGETQYF. V and J are TRBV4-1 and TRBJ2-5; 9 nucleotides agree with TRBD2. The CDR3 has 17 residues. Trimming at V came to 4 bases and at J to 4 bases, leaving 13 bases not matched to a gene. CDR1 MGHRA and CDR2 YSYEKL come from the germline V gene.

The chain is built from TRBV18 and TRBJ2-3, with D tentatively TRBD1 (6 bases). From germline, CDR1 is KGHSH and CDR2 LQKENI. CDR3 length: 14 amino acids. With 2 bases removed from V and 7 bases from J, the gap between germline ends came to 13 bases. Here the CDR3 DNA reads TGTGCCAGCTCACCAGGGGGCGTACAAAATACGCAGTATTTT. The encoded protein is CASSPGGVQNTQYF.